The text below deals with one TCR beta chain. What it binds is unknown. This specimen belongs to a study of radiotherapy plus CTLA-4 blockade in lung cancer. Overall study results and limits: Interferon-beta, together with early blood T cell clone dynamics, reportedly best predicted response.

Method: immunoSEQ multiplex PCR; TCRdb's copy keeps in-frame clones and lacks some. Of roughly 51,000 clones listed, roughly 90% are singletons. The trim removed 8 bases at V and 7 bases at J, leaving 7 bases unmatched. This CDR3 is built from 13 residues. Germline CDR1 MNHNS, CDR2 SASEGT. The V call is TRBV6-1, the J call TRBJ2-2; 7 positions match TRBD1. This material consisted of peripheral blood, taken from a patient treated with radiotherapy plus ipilimumab. This sequence originates from a human donor with non-small cell lung cancer that progressed on radiotherapy plus ipilimumab. Some clones in this sample may be carry-over from other donors' samples. This CDR3 reads CASRDRANGELFF. CDR3 bases: TGTGCCAGCCGAGACAGGGCGAACGGGGAGCTGTTTTTT.